A single sample gave rise to the 14 T cell receptor beta chains below, sequenced in a study of quantifying T cell responses using KT2 cells. In the study overall: RNA was reverse transcribed with TCR alpha and beta constant-region primers.

A single-stranded UMI oligo with SP2 sequence was ligated to cDNA 3' ends. First-round PCR used 4 cycles and beta primers RC1.1 and RC1.2 covering TRBC1 and TRBC2. TCRdb reprocessed the UMI-ligation and nested PCR reads with MiXCR, giving one entry per CDR3 protein. The sample has approximately 46,000 distinct CDR3 sequences; 11% are singletons. The sample consisted of PBMCs spiked with cells of the T cell clone KT2. The source of these receptors is a human donor.

This clonotype has a count of ten or more. The chain employs TRBV27 and TRBJ2-7; 10 bases are a match to TRBD2. Germline trimming cut 6 bases from V and 7 bases from J; bases unmatched to any gene: 15. Germline values: CDR1 MNHEY, CDR2 SMNVEV (reference sequence). CDR3 length equals 16 residues. The CDR3 protein is CASRTSGAFLGGEQYF. The DNA for the CDR3 is TGTGCCAGCAGAACTAGCGGGGCTTTCCTGGGGGGGGAGCAGTACTTC.

This chain links TRBV12-3 or TRBV12-4 with TRBJ1-2, with D possibly TRBD1 on 6 matching bases. This CDR3 is 14 amino acids long. The V gene lost 4 bases and the J gene lost 8 bases, with 17 bases spanning the gap. The CDR3 coding sequence is TGTGCCAGCAGTTCGGATAAGGGGGTCTGGGGCTACACCTTC. Its protein product is CASSSDKGVWGYTF.

The chain carries TRBV5-1 and TRBJ2-1; D unclear. The CDR3 contains 11 residues. Germline CDR1 reads SGHRS; CDR2 reads YFSETQ. V was shortened by 4 bases and J by 5 bases, with 4 bases between the two germline ends. The DNA of the CDR3 is TGCGCCAGCAGCCTGGACAATGAGCAGTTCTTC. Translated, it gives CASSLDNEQFF.

This clonotype came up a few times. This chain connects TRBV6-2 or TRBV6-3 to TRBJ2-7, with D possibly matching TRBD2 (6 bases). Germline CDR1 MNHEY, CDR2 SVGEGT. The length of the CDR3 is 14 residues. The ends were cut back, 2 bases at V and 4 bases at J, with 12 bases in the middle. The CDR3: CASSYGSGQYEQYF. DNA for the CDR3: TGTGCCAGCAGTTACGGCAGCGGGCAGTACGAGCAGTACTTC.

This clonotype has ten or more counts. This rearrangement joins TRBV6-5 to TRBJ2-1; 8 bases are shared with TRBD2. Germline lookup yields CDR1 MNHEY and CDR2 SVGAGI. This CDR3 spans 14 amino acids. V dropped 5 bases and J dropped 4; count of bases not matched to a gene: 4. CDR3 region: CASSRGGEYNEQFF. In DNA, the CDR3 is TGTGCCAGCAGTCGGGGGGGGGAGTACAATGAGCAGTTCTTC.

In this sample, this clonotype turned up a few times. This chain joins TRBV27 and TRBJ2-3; 8 positions agree with TRBD2. There are 14 residues in the CDR3. The germline V gene encodes CDR1 MNHEY and CDR2 SMNVEV (reference sequence). The V gene end was trimmed by 3 bases and the J gene end by 6 bases; junction bases not matched to a gene: 5. CDR3: CASSLSGGRDTQYF. CDR3 bases: TGTGCCAGCAGTTTGTCGGGGGGGCGGGATACGCAGTATTTT.

The chain couples TRBV12-3 or TRBV12-4 to TRBJ1-1; the match to TRBD1 covers 9 bases. V lost 4 bases, J lost 0 bases, and 3 bases stayed unmatched. The CDR3 length is 15 residues. CDR3 DNA: TGTGCCAGCAGTTGGGACAGGGAAGTGAACACTGAAGCTTTCTTT. It translates to CASSWDREVNTEAFF.

This rearrangement joins TRBV3-1 to TRBJ1-2, with a possible D match to TRBD1 (6 bases). Trimming cost V 0 bases and J 6 bases, with 14 bases left between them. CDR1 LGHDT and CDR2 YNNKEL come from the germline V gene (reference sequence). The length of the CDR3 is 15 residues. The CDR3 bases are TGTGCCAGCAGCCAAGAAGTTGTACAGGGAAATGGCTACACCTTC. Its translation: CASSQEVVQGNGYTF.

This clonotype was observed many times. The chain has TRBV29-1 and TRBJ2-2, with no clear D. Germline CDR1 and CDR2: SQVTM and ANQGSEA. With 4 bases removed from V and 3 bases from J, the gap between germline ends came to 9 bases. CDR3 length: 13 residues. The DNA for the CDR3 is TGCAGCGTTGCGAGGTTGGACACCGGGGAGCTGTTTTTT. Encoded protein: CSVARLDTGELFF.

This clonotype came up a few times. The V and J genes are TRBV7-2 and TRBJ2-1, with D possibly TRBD2 on 6 matching bases. The V end was cut by 1 base, the J end by 7 bases, with 17 bases between. The CDR3 is made up of 16 amino acids. The germline V gene has CDR1 SGHTA and CDR2 FQGNSA. CDR3 sequence: CASSLVDGGSQNEQFF. The CDR3 DNA follows: TGTGCCAGCAGCTTAGTTGATGGGGGGAGCCAAAATGAGCAGTTCTTC.

This rearrangement joins TRBV27 to TRBJ2-3; the D gene could be TRBD1 or TRBD2 (6 bases each). Trimming shortened V by 3 bases and J by 2 bases, and 12 bases separated the two germline ends. The CDR3 is 15 residues long. Germline CDR1 is MNHEY and CDR2 is SMNVEV (reference sequence). This CDR3 reads CASSFRGRITDTQYF. Written as DNA, the CDR3 is TGTGCCAGCAGTTTTCGGGGGCGCATCACAGATACGCAGTATTTT.

This clonotype came up many times. V and J are TRBV20-1 and TRBJ2-7, with 10 bases fitting TRBD2. V lost 6 bases, J lost 0 bases, and 8 bases stayed unmatched. CDR3 length: 15 residues. Germline-derived CDR1 and CDR2 are DFQATT and SNEGSKA (reference sequence). Written as DNA, the CDR3 is TGCAGTGCGAGACCCCCTAGCGGGGGCTCCTACGAGCAGTACTTC. This gives the protein CSARPPSGGSYEQYF.

A few counts support this clonotype. The J gene is TRBJ2-5, the V gene TRBV7-6, with TRBD2 as a possible D gene (6 bases). This CDR3 is built from 16 residues. V was trimmed by 1 base and J by 1 base, leaving 13 bases between them. In germline, CDR1 is SGHVS, CDR2 FNYEAQ. This CDR3 is CASSLGVAGSQETQYF. CDR3 sequence (DNA): TGTGCCAGCAGCTTAGGGGTTGCGGGGAGCCAAGAGACCCAGTACTTC.

Comments on this clonotype: The CDR3 does not end in the conserved phenylalanine or tryptophan, so this is likely a read error. The chain couples TRBV10-2 to TRBJ1-5; possible D gene TRBD1, 5 bases. Germline V lookup: CDR1 WSHSY, CDR2 SAAADI. With 2 bases removed from V and 7 bases from J, the gap between germline ends came to 9 bases. This CDR3 is built from 13 residues. The CDR3, as DNA: TGCGCCAGCAGTGAGGGGGGAGGACAGCCCCAGCATATT. It codes for CASSEGGGQPQHI.